What follows are 2 T cell receptor beta chains derived from one specimen sequenced in a study of blood T cells in healthy people across ages. The authors ran a second PCR of roughly 6 to 12 cycles using a sample-barcoded 5' primer and a J-beta primer mix. TCRdb re-derived calls from the 5' RACE reads in MiXCR, one entry per CDR3 protein. The table lists 1 million to 1.2 million distinct CDR3 sequences, around two fifths of them singletons, with about an eighth in the top ten. The sequenced material came from blood. The receptors here all came from a man younger than 35 in good health.

There are a few counts of this clonotype. The chain carries TRBV20-1 and TRBJ1-2, with 9 bases that match TRBD1. V trimming: 7 bases; J trimming: 4 bases; junction bases outside the gene matches: 10. Germline V gene sequence: CDR1 DFQATT, CDR2 SNEGSKA (reference sequence). The CDR3 length is 14 residues. CDR3 loop: CSGTLATGGYGYTF. Written as DNA, the CDR3 is TGCAGTGGGACATTAGCGACAGGGGGCTATGGCTACACCTTC.

The V call is TRBV5-5, the J call TRBJ2-5, with TRBD2 matching over 8 bases. After removal of 0 bases from V and 2 bases from J, the junction contained 9 bases not matched to a gene. The germline CDR1 and CDR2 sequences are SGHKS and YYEKEE (reference sequence). The CDR3 covers 17 residues. The CDR3 reads CASSLAGRVGAQETQYF. DNA of the CDR3: TGTGCCAGCAGCTTGGCCGGGAGGGTCGGGGCACAAGAGACCCAGTACTTC.